Each of the 7 T cell receptor beta chains below was sequenced from the same sample in a study of blood T cells in healthy people across ages. The use of a sample-barcoded 5' primer and a J-beta primer mix characterized a second PCR of roughly 7 to 11 cycles. One entry per CDR3 protein, called by TCRdb with MiXCR from the 5' RACE reads. Of 1.5 million to 2 million distinct CDR3 sequences in the sample, 28% were seen once. The sample taken for sequencing was blood. These receptors all come from a woman in her twenties or thirties in good health.

The chain recombines TRBV7-2 with TRBJ1-4; the D is unclear. CDR1 SGHTA and CDR2 FQGNSA come from the germline V gene. CDR3 size: 15 residues. Trimming left V 5 bases short and J 8 bases short, with 18 bases between. Here the CDR3 DNA reads TGTGCCAGCAGCCCCCAGGAAGGGTTGGGGGAAAAACTGTTTTTT. This translates into CASSPQEGLGEKLFF.

This clonotype was found a few times. The V call is TRBV12-3 or TRBV12-4, the J call TRBJ2-7, with 7 bases identical to TRBD1. This CDR3 region has 16 residues. Trimming took 3 bases from V and 0 from J; bases not matched to a gene: 8. The CDR3 nucleotides are TGTGCCAGCAGTTTTGGGACAGCCTTTTCCTCCTACGAGCAGTACTTC. This translates into CASSFGTAFSSYEQYF.

This clonotype was seen a few times. The V gene is TRBV5-1, the J gene TRBJ2-1; 13 nucleotides match TRBD2. The V gene end was trimmed by 4 bases and the J gene end by 5 bases; junction bases not matched to a gene: 9. Germline V CDR1 and CDR2: SGHRS, YFSETQ. The CDR3 is made up of 17 amino acids. The CDR3 region is CASSIPTSGGQNNEQFF. For the CDR3, the DNA is TGCGCCAGCAGCATCCCGACTAGCGGGGGGCAAAACAATGAGCAGTTCTTC.

The chain is built from TRBV20-1 and TRBJ1-4; D unclear. The CDR3 has 13 amino acids. The V end was cut by 5 bases, the J end by 8 bases, with 15 bases between. The germline CDR1 and CDR2 sequences are DFQATT and SNEGSKA (reference sequence). The CDR3 bases are TGCAGTGCTGTCGTTCAGGCGGGGGAAAAACTGTTTTTT. Amino acids: CSAVVQAGEKLFF.

This clonotype was detected only a few times. This chain uses TRBV10-2 with TRBJ2-4; the match to TRBD2 covers 8 bases. The length of the CDR3 is 15 residues. V was pared by 5 bases and J by 13 bases, with 16 bases of the junction left unmatched. In germline, CDR1 is WSHSY, CDR2 SAAADI. CDR3 sequence: CASSLPLAVYNEQYF. Here the CDR3 DNA reads TGCGCCAGCAGTCTCCCACTAGCGGTCTACAATGAGCAGTACTTC.

The gene calls are TRBV5-1 and TRBJ2-2; TRBD1 is a possible D gene (6 bases). The CDR3 contains 15 residues. CDR1 SGHRS and CDR2 YFSETQ come from the germline V gene. Trimming pared 3 bases from V and 7 bases from J, leaving 16 bases between. The CDR3 protein is CASSSGGYPGGELFF. CDR3 nucleotide sequence: TGCGCCAGCAGCTCTGGGGGCTACCCTGGCGGGGAGCTGTTTTTT.

This clonotype was detected a few times. The J gene is TRBJ1-1, the V gene TRBV15; TRBD1 aligns across 8 bases. Germline lookup yields CDR1 LNHNV and CDR2 YYDKDF (reference sequence). After removal of 4 bases from V and 4 bases from J, the junction contained 11 bases not matched to a gene. This CDR3 region has 16 residues. Here the CDR3 DNA reads TGTGCCACCAGCAACCGGACAGGGATAATAGGCACTGAAGCTTTCTTT. Translating it yields CATSNRTGIIGTEAFF.